Described below is a single T cell receptor (beta chain) sequence and its context. Trimming stripped 8 bases from V and 3 bases from J, with 22 bases between. This CDR3 comprises 16 residues. CDR1 and CDR2 (germline): SNHLY, FYNNEI. The data were taken from a study of blood T cell repertoires in COVID-19. About the study: Specimens from acute and convalescent COVID-19 originated in the United States, Italy and Spain. Sources were T cells, B-cell-depleted T cells, or PBMCs; the material itself was cDNA or gDNA.

TCRdb's copy holds only in-frame clones and misses some; the assay was immunoSEQ multiplex PCR. The repertoire has about 190,000 clones, 75% to 90% of them found once; the top ten carry around 7%. The sequenced sample consisted of peripheral blood. This sequence joins TRBV2 and TRBJ1-1; the D gene is possibly TRBD1 (6 bases). This clonotype was obtained from a man between 35 and 55 years old with acute or convalescent COVID-19. CDR3: CASLRGLGIWDTEAFF. For the CDR3, the DNA is TGTGCCAGCCTTAGGGGGTTAGGGATTTGGGACACTGAAGCTTTCTTT. The full variable domain, in which reference TRBV2 and TRBJ1-1 provide the parts outside the CDR3, is EPEVTQTPSHQVTQMGQEVILRCVPISNHLYFYWYRQILGQKVEFLVSFYNNEISEKSEIFDDQFSVERPDGSNFTLKIRSTKLEDSAMYFCASLRGLGIWDTEAFFGQGTRLTVV.